The 28 T cell receptor beta chains presented below share a single source sample, sequenced in a study of CD4+ T cells in melanoma. Generated by immunoSEQ multiplex PCR, the TCRdb table keeps only in-frame clones and is missing some. The table records around 100,000 clones, 80% to 95% of them present only once. The sequenced material came from peripheral blood. These receptors were taken from a human donor with melanoma.

The chain has TRBV5-4 and TRBJ2-3; D remains unclear. V was clipped by 0 bases and J by 1 base, with 3 bases between them. This CDR3 region has 13 residues. Germline CDR1 and CDR2: SGHNT and YYREEE (reference sequence). The CDR3: CASSLGGTDTQYF. DNA for the CDR3: TGTGCCAGCAGCTTGGGCGGCACAGATACGCAGTATTTT.

In nucleotides, the CDR3 is TGCGCCAGCAGCTTGAGTCCAGCCGATAATTCACCCCTCCACTTT. Translating it yields CASSLSPADNSPLHF. The gene calls are TRBV5-1 and TRBJ1-6; no clear D gene. The germline V and J ends were trimmed by 1 base and 5 bases, with 10 bases remaining between them. In germline, CDR1 is SGHRS, CDR2 YFSETQ. The length of the CDR3 is 15 residues.

The CDR3 sequence: CASRLMTSSNTGELFF. Here the CDR3 DNA reads TGTGCCAGCAGACTCATGACTAGCTCGAACACCGGGGAGCTGTTTTTT. This chain joins TRBV28 and TRBJ2-2; TRBD2 matches at 7 bases. Germline V gene data show CDR1 as MDHEN and CDR2 as SYDVKM. After removal of 6 bases from V and 0 bases from J, the junction contained 7 bases not matched to a gene. CDR3 length equals 16 residues. Together with reference TRBV28 and TRBJ2-2, the CDR3 gives the full variable domain: DVKVTQSSRYLVKRTGEKVFLECVQDMDHENMFWYRQDPGLGLRLIYFSYDVKMKEKGDIPEGYSVSREKKERFSLILESASTNQTSMYLCASRLMTSSNTGELFFGEGSRLTVL.

The rearrangement links TRBV4-2 to TRBJ2-3; D possibly corresponds to TRBD2 (6 bases). This CDR3 region has 17 residues. Per the germline V gene, CDR1 is LGHNA and CDR2 is YNFKEQ. V was cut by 4 bases and J by 4 bases, with 21 bases left in between. Written as DNA, the CDR3 is TGTGCCAGCAGCCCGAGGAGTAGCGGAGGCAGGGCAGATACGCAGTATTTT. Protein sequence: CASSPRSSGGRADTQYF.

CDR3 nucleotide sequence: TGTGCCAGTAGTATATCTGGGGAAAACTATGGCTACACCTTC. As protein: CASSISGENYGYTF. This chain links TRBV19 with TRBJ1-2, with no clear D. The CDR3 runs to 14 residues. Trimming left V 2 bases short and J 2 bases short, with 9 bases between. Germline V gene data show CDR1 as LNHDA and CDR2 as SQIVND (reference sequence).

V gene TRBV21-1 combines with J gene TRBJ1-1. TRBV21-1 is shown as a pseudogene. CDR3 size: 13 residues. The CDR3 DNA reads as TGTGCCAGCCTACGGGGGCTGAACACTGAAGCTTTCTTT. It encodes CASLRGLNTEAFF.

This chain connects TRBV30 to TRBJ1-1; 7 bases fit TRBD1. Losses at the gene ends were 0 bases for V and 6 bases for J; bases not matched to a gene: 4. CDR3 size: 13 residues. Germline V gene data show CDR1 as GTSNPN and CDR2 as SVGIG (reference sequence). The CDR3 DNA reads as TGTGCCTGGAGTGTAGGGACAGTGGCTGAAGCTTTCTTT. This gives the protein CAWSVGTVAEAFF.

J is TRBJ2-3 and V is TRBV7-2; no definite D call. The germline V and J ends were trimmed by 9 bases and 8 bases, with 18 bases remaining between them. Germline lookup yields CDR1 SGHTA and CDR2 FQGNSA. CDR3 size: 13 residues. DNA of the CDR3: TGTGCCAGTCGCGAGGTATTGAGTGCTACGCAGTATTTT. It is translated as CASREVLSATQYF.

V usage is TRBV28 and J usage is TRBJ1-2, with TRBD1 identical over 9 bases. The length of the CDR3 is 13 residues. Germline V gene lookup returns CDR1 MDHEN and CDR2 SYDVKM. J was trimmed by 6 bases and V by 5 bases; bases with no gene match: 4. CDR3 nucleotides: TGTGCCAGCAGTAGGCGACAGGGGGATGGCTACACCTTC. Amino acid sequence: CASSRRQGDGYTF.

In its sample, this clone was seen once. The CDR3 region has the DNA TGTGCCAGCAGCCTGCGGGGGGAAGAGACCCAGTACTTC. Residues: CASSLRGEETQYF. This sequence joins TRBV7-2 and TRBJ2-5; 8 bases fit TRBD2. There are 13 residues in the CDR3. V shed 5 bases and J 3 bases; nucleotides not matched to a gene: 2. CDR1 SGHTA and CDR2 FQGNSA come from the germline V gene.

This clone has just one count. The rearrangement uses TRBV5-1 and TRBJ2-5; no definite D call. The V gene's germline CDR1 is SGHRS and CDR2 YFSETQ. V dropped 5 bases and J dropped 3 bases, with 5 bases sitting between them. The CDR3 consists of 11 residues. For the CDR3, the DNA is TGCGCCAGCAGTTGGGAAGAGACCCAGTACTTC. Amino acid sequence: CASSWEETQYF.

This clone was counted a single time. The chain uses TRBV19 and TRBJ2-3; the match to TRBD1 covers 9 bases. V shed 4 bases, J shed 1 base, and the junction held 6 bases outside the gene matches. CDR1 is LNHDA, CDR2 SQIVND, per germline (reference sequence). The CDR3 is 16 residues long. The CDR3 sequence: CASSTRTGAGTDTQYF. In DNA form, the CDR3 reads TGTGCCAGTAGTACCAGGACAGGGGCGGGCACAGATACGCAGTATTTT.

This clone has just one count. The chain combines TRBV10-3 with TRBJ1-1; no firm D call. The CDR3 consists of 16 residues. Per germline, CDR1 ENHRY and CDR2 SYGVKD. The V end was cut by 6 bases, the J end by 3 bases, with 20 bases between. CDR3 in amino acids: CAISRESGAPDTEAFF. The CDR3 DNA is TGTGCCATCAGCCGGGAATCCGGCGCCCCTGACACTGAAGCTTTCTTT.

The J gene is TRBJ2-2, the V gene TRBV4-2; unclear D gene. The CDR3 is 15 amino acids. The germline V gene encodes CDR1 LGHNA and CDR2 YNFKEQ. Trimming shortened V by 2 bases and J by 4 bases, and 11 bases separated the two germline ends. The CDR3 sequence is CASSQSMDGTGELFF. The DNA of the CDR3 is TGTGCCAGCAGCCAATCGATGGACGGCACCGGGGAGCTGTTTTTT.

The chain has TRBV28 and TRBJ1-2, with D uncertain. The CDR3 loop spans 12 amino acids. Per germline, CDR1 MDHEN and CDR2 SYDVKM. Between the trimmed V and J ends, which lost 2 bases and 5 bases, there was a span of 6 bases. In DNA form, the CDR3 reads TGTGCCAGCAGTTTAATGAAGTATGGCTACACCTTC. This sequence encodes CASSLMKYGYTF.

The CDR3: CAISEGSNQPQHF. The CDR3 DNA reads as TGTGCCATCAGTGAGGGGAGCAATCAGCCCCAGCATTTT. V usage is TRBV10-3 and J usage is TRBJ1-5; D is unclear. Trimming pared 2 bases from V and 1 base from J, leaving 3 bases between. This CDR3 comprises 13 residues. CDR1 and CDR2 (germline): ENHRY, SYGVKD.

The rearrangement uses TRBV5-4 and TRBJ2-3; D possibly uses TRBD1 or TRBD2 (5 bases each). The CDR3 is 17 residues long. Germline CDR1 reads SGHNT; CDR2 reads YYREEE (reference sequence). Trimming removed 4 bases at V and 1 base at J, with 19 bases between. CDR3 protein: CASSNKKQVGGTDTQYF. CDR3 nucleotide sequence: TGTGCCAGCAGCAACAAAAAACAGGTCGGGGGCACAGATACGCAGTATTTT.

This clone has just one count. The chain couples TRBV2 to TRBJ1-1; 7 bases agree with TRBD1. Germline values: CDR1 SNHLY, CDR2 FYNNEI. This CDR3 is 16 amino acids long. V shed 6 bases and J 1 base; nucleotides not matched to a gene: 11. The CDR3 nucleotides are TGTGCCAGCAGACCTACCTTAGGACAGGAGAACACTGAAGCTTTCTTT. Protein: CASRPTLGQENTEAFF.

This chain joins TRBV28 and TRBJ2-3, with TRBD1 matching over 9 bases. This CDR3 region has 17 residues. The J segment lost 6 bases and the V segment lost 6 bases, leaving 16 bases of the junction unmatched. CDR1 is MDHEN, CDR2 SYDVKM, per germline. The CDR3 coding sequence is TGTGCCAGCAGCCCCGTGACAGGGGGTGCCATTATGGATACGCAGTATTTT. It specifies CASSPVTGGAIMDTQYF.

This rearrangement joins TRBV7-6 to TRBJ2-1; 13 bases are shared with TRBD2. V was pared by 5 bases and J by 7 bases, with 8 bases of the junction left unmatched. The germline CDR1 and CDR2 sequences are SGHVS and FNYEAQ. CDR3 length equals 16 residues. CDR3 loop: CASSGLAGDPGNEQFF. The CDR3 bases are TGTGCCAGCAGCGGACTAGCGGGGGACCCCGGAAATGAGCAGTTCTTC.

V usage is TRBV30 and J usage is TRBJ1-5, with D maybe TRBD1 (5 bases). The CDR3 totals 12 residues. Deletions cut 7 bases from V and 4 bases from J, with 11 bases between. The V gene's germline CDR1 is GTSNPN and CDR2 SVGIG (reference sequence). CDR3 sequence (DNA): TGTGCCTTCACCGGGGGGAATCAGCCCCAGCATTTT. Translated, it gives CAFTGGNQPQHF.

V and J are TRBV30 and TRBJ1-5, with 9 bases fitting TRBD1. The germline CDR1 and CDR2 sequences are GTSNPN and SVGIG (reference sequence). This CDR3 contains 14 residues. V shed 4 bases, J shed 4 bases, and the junction held 5 bases outside the gene matches. Here the CDR3 DNA reads TGTGCCTGGAACACCGGGACAGGGAATCAGCCCCAGCATTTT. This sequence encodes CAWNTGTGNQPQHF.

The genes are TRBV5-1 and TRBJ2-1; D could derive from TRBD1 or TRBD2 (5 bases each). From germline, CDR1 is SGHRS and CDR2 YFSETQ. The CDR3 contains 12 residues. Trimming pared 4 bases from V and 9 bases from J, leaving 11 bases between. CDR3 sequence (DNA): TGCGCCAGCAGCGCTCAGGGAGTTGAGCAGTTCTTC. It translates to CASSAQGVEQFF.

J is TRBJ2-3 and V is TRBV7-3; TRBD2 might be the D (5 bases). The CDR3 contains 15 residues. Germline V lookup: CDR1 SGHTA, CDR2 FQGTGA. Trimming shortened V by 5 bases and J by 0 bases, and 12 bases separated the two germline ends. CDR3 sequence reads: CASSTRTSSTDTQYF. In DNA form, the CDR3 reads TGTGCCAGCAGCACTCGGACTTCTAGCACAGATACGCAGTATTTT.

V and J are TRBV4-2 and TRBJ2-5; a possible D gene is TRBD2 (6 bases). V was shortened by 1 base and J by 4 bases, with 19 bases between the two germline ends. The CDR3 spans 17 residues. Germline CDR1 and CDR2: LGHNA and YNFKEQ. The CDR3 region has the DNA TGTGCCAGCAGCCAAGGGCAGGAGGGGCCAAACTTAGAGACCCAGTACTTC. Protein: CASSQGQEGPNLETQYF.

The rearrangement joins TRBV9 to TRBJ2-3; 12 bases are a match to TRBD2. Germline lookup yields CDR1 SGDLS and CDR2 YYNGEE. The V and J ends lost 4 bases and 4 bases, in that order; junction bases with no gene match: 7. This CDR3 is 16 amino acids long. The CDR3 loop reads CASSPLAGGEADTQYF. As DNA, the CDR3 is TGTGCCAGCAGCCCTCTAGCGGGAGGGGAGGCAGATACGCAGTATTTT.

The gene calls are TRBV5-1 and TRBJ2-4; D possibly corresponds to TRBD2 (5 bases). The V end was cut by 0 bases, the J end by 14 bases, with 12 bases between. The CDR3 spans 12 residues. Germline CDR1 reads SGHRS; CDR2 reads YFSETQ. The chain's CDR3 is CASSLEASTKYF. In DNA form, the CDR3 reads TGCGCCAGCAGCTTGGAGGCTAGCACTAAGTACTTC.

The genes are TRBV11-2 and TRBJ1-1; D is ambiguous. The CDR3 has 14 amino acids. V lost 5 bases and J lost 0, with 10 bases in between. In germline, CDR1 is SGHAT, CDR2 FQNNGV. The CDR3, as DNA: TGTGCCAGCAGCCCTCAACGGGTGAACACTGAAGCTTTCTTT. Its protein product is CASSPQRVNTEAFF.